Below, 2 T cell receptor beta chains from the same sample are listed, as sequenced in a study of T cells after posttransplantation cyclophosphamide. Profiled with immunoSEQ multiplex PCR; TCRdb holds only in-frame clones, not every one. The repertoire holds 34,000 or so clones, about 91% seen once, with 0.095% to 0.12% in the top ten. The naive gate required viable CD3+CD4+ or CD3+CD8+ cells with CCR7+CD45RA+CD45RO-CD95-CD27+CD28+ phenotype. The sample was naive CD4+ T cells sorted from blood. All receptors derive from a man aged 30 to 39 in good health and a related stem cell transplant donor.

The chain combines TRBV5-1 with TRBJ1-1, with TRBD1 identical over 10 bases. The CDR3 has 15 residues. From germline, CDR1 is SGHRS and CDR2 YFSETQ. Unmatched junction bases numbered 5, after V lost 3 bases and J lost 3 bases. CDR3 nucleotides: TGCGCCAGCAGCTATGGAGGACAGGGGGACACTGAAGCTTTCTTT. It specifies CASSYGGQGDTEAFF.

The rearrangement links TRBV29-1 to TRBJ2-1; TRBD1 matches 7 bases. Germline CDR1 and CDR2: SQVTM and ANQGSEA. V was pared by 7 bases and J by 6 bases, with 6 bases of the junction left unmatched. The length of the CDR3 is 12 residues. The CDR3 loop reads CSAKQGSNEQFF. CDR3 DNA sequence: TGCAGCGCTAAACAGGGGAGCAATGAGCAGTTCTTC.